The present T cell receptor (beta chain) was sequenced within a study of CD8 T cells in Susac syndrome. This CDR3 has 16 residues. The germline V gene has CDR1 WNHNN and CDR2 SYGVQD (reference sequence). The ends were cut back, 5 bases at V and 6 bases at J, with 19 bases in the middle. About 0.5 to 1 ug RNA was reverse transcribed with random hexamers. From the immunoSEQ multiplex PCR reads, TCRdb called clonotypes with MiXCR, one entry per CDR3 protein. The sample gives a few hundred thousand distinct CDR3 sequences, approximately 85% of which show up once; approximately 0.11% is in the top ten. Sequencing was carried out using CD8+ T cells from PBMCs. The chain combines TRBV10-1 with TRBJ2-2; D perhaps matches TRBD2 (5 bases). The origin of this receptor is a human donor with multiple sclerosis. This CDR3 is CASSPHLESGAGELFF. The CDR3 bases are TGCGCCAGCAGTCCCCACCTAGAGAGCGGCGCCGGGGAGCTGTTTTTT.